This T cell receptor (beta chain) emerged from a study of cytomegalovirus exposure and HLA in healthy donors. The V gene end was trimmed by 5 bases and the J gene end by 10 bases; junction bases not matched to a gene: 12. The CDR3 spans 14 residues. Germline assignment: CDR1 SGDLS and CDR2 YYNGEE. In the PCR, 60 Vbeta and 13 Jbeta primers were used. TCRdb's table, derived via immunoSEQ multiplex PCR, lists solely in-frame clones and lacks some. The table lists about 92,000 clones, just under 70% of them singletons, with around 2.5% in the top ten. This clone appeared a single time. Material: PBMCs. The J gene is TRBJ2-1, the V gene TRBV9; 7 bases are a match to TRBD2. This clonotype was obtained from a man aged 45 to 65 in good health and CMV-seronegative. CDR3 sequence reads: CASRELAAMGEQFF. The CDR3 region has the DNA TGTGCCAGCAGAGAGCTAGCGGCCATGGGAGAGCAGTTCTTC.